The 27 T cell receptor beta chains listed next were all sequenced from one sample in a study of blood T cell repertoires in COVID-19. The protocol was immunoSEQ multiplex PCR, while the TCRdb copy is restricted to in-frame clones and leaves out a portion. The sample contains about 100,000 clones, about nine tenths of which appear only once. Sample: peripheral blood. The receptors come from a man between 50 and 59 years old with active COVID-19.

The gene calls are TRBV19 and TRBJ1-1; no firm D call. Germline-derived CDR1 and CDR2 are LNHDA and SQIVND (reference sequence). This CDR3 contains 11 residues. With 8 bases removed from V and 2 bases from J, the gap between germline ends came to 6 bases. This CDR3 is CASSINTEAFF. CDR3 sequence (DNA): TGTGCCAGTTCTATTAACACTGAAGCTTTCTTT. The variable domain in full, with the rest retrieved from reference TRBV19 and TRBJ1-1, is DGGITQSPKYLFRKEGQNVTLSCEQNLNHDAMYWYRQDPGQGLRLIYYSQIVNDFQKGDIAEGYSVSREKKESFPLTVTSAQKNPTAFYLCASSINTEAFFGQGTRLTVV.

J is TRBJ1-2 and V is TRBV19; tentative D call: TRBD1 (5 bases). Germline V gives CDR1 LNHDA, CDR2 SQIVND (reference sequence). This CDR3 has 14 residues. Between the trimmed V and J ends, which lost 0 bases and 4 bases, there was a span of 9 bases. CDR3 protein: CASSIDQGGYGYTF. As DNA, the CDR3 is TGTGCCAGTAGTATAGATCAGGGCGGCTATGGCTACACCTTC.

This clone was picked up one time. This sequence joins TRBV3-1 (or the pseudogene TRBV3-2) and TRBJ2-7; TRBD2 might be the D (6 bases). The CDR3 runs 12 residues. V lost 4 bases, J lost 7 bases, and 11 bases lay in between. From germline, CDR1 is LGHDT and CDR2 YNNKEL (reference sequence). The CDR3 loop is CASSPSGGEQYV. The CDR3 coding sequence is TGTGCCAGCAGCCCCAGCGGAGGGGAGCAGTACGTC.

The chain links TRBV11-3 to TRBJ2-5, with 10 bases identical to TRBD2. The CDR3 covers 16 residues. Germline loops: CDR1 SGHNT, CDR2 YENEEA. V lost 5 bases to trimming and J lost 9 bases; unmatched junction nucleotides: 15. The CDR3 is CASSLTAKRGGLAQYF. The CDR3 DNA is TGTGCCAGCAGCCTAACCGCTAAGCGGGGGGGTTTGGCCCAGTACTTC.

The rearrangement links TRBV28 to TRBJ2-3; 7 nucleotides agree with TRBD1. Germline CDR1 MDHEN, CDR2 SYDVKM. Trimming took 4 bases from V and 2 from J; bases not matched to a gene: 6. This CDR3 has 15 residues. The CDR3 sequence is CASSSSTGDTDTQYF. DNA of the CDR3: TGTGCCAGCAGTTCGTCAACAGGGGACACAGATACGCAGTATTTT.

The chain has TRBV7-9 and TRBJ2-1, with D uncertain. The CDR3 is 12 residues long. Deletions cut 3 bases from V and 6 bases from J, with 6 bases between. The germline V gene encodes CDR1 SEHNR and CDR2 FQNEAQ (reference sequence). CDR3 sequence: CASSLSINEQFF. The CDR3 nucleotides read TGTGCCAGCAGCTTGAGTATCAATGAGCAGTTCTTC.

CDR3 bases: TGTGCCAGCAGGATCCAGGGAGGTGAGCAGTTCTTC. It encodes CASRIQGGEQFF. This chain links TRBV6-5 with TRBJ2-1, with D perhaps TRBD2 (6 bases). Deletions cut 6 bases from V and 9 bases from J, with 12 bases between. The CDR3 length is 12 residues. The germline CDR1 and CDR2 sequences are MNHEY and SVGAGI.

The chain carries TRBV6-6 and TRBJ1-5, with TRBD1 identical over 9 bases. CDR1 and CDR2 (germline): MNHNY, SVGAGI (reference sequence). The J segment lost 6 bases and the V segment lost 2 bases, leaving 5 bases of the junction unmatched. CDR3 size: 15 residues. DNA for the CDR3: TGTGCCAGCAGTTACGGGGACAGGGTGGGTCAGCCCCAGCATTTT. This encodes CASSYGDRVGQPQHF.

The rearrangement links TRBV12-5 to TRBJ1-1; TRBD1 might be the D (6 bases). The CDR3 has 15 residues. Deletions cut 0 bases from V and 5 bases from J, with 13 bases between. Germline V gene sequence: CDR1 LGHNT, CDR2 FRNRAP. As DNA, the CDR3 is TGTGCTAGTGGTTTGGTAATATCAGGGGAGACTGAAGCTTTCTTT. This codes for CASGLVISGETEAFF.

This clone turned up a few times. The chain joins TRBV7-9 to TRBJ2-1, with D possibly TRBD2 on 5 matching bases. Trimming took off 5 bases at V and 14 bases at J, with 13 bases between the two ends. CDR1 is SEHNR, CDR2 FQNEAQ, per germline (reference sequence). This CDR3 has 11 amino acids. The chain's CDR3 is CASSPSGWEFF. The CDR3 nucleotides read TGTGCCAGCAGCCCTTCGGGGTGGGAGTTCTTC.

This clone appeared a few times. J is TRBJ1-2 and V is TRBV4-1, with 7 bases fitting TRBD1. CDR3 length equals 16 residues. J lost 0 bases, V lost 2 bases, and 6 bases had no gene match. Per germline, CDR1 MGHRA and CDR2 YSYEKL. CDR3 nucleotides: TGCGCCAGCAGCCAAACAAGGACAGGAGCTAACTATGGCTACACCTTC. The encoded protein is CASSQTRTGANYGYTF.

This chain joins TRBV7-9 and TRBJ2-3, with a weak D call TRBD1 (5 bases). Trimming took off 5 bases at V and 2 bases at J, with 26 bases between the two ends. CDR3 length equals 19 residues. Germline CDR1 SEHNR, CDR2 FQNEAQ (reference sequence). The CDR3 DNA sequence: TGTGCCAGCAGCAATCAGGGCCATATGACCCTTACCCTCACAGATACGCAGTATTTT. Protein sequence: CASSNQGHMTLTLTDTQYF. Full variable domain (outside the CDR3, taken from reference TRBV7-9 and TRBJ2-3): DTGVSQNPRHKITKRGQNVTFRCDPISEHNRLYWYRQTLGQGPEFLTYFQNEAQLEKSRLLSDRFSAERPKGSFSTLEIQRTEQGDSAMYLCASSNQGHMTLTLTDTQYFGPGTRLTVL.

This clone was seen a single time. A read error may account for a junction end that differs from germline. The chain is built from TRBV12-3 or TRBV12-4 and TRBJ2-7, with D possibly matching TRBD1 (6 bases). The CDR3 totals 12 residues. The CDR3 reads CASSLKRDRPTF. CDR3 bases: TGTGCCAGCAGTTTAAAACGTGACAGGCCGACGTTC.

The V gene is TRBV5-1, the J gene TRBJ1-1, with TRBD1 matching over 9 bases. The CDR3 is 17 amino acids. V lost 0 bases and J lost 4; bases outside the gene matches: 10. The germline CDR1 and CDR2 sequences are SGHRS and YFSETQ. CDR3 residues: CASSLVDRGFMGTEAFF. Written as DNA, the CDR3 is TGCGCCAGCAGCTTGGTAGACAGGGGGTTTATGGGCACTGAAGCTTTCTTT. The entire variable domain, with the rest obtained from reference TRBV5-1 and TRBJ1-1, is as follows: KAGVTQTPRYLIKTRGQQVTLSCSPISGHRSVSWYQQTPGQGLQFLFEYFSETQRNKGNFPGRFSGRQFSNSRSEMNVSTLELGDSALYLCASSLVDRGFMGTEAFFGQGTRLTVV.

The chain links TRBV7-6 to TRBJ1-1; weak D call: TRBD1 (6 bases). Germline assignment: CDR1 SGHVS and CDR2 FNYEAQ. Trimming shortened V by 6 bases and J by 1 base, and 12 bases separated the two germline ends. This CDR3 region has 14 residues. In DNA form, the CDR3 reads TGTGCCAGCAGTCCCGGGACATCGAACACTGAAGCTTTCTTT. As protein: CASSPGTSNTEAFF.

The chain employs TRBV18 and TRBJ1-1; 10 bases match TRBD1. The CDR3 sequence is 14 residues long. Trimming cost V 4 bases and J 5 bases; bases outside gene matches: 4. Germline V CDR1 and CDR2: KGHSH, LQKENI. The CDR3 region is CASSRTGGDTEAFF. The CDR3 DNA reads TGTGCCAGCTCACGGACAGGGGGAGATACTGAAGCTTTCTTT.

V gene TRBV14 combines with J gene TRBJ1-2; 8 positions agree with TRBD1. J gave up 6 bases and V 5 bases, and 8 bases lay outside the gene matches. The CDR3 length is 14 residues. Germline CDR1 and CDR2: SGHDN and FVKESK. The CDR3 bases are TGTGCCAGCAGCAAACCCACAGGGGGAAATGGCTACACCTTC. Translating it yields CASSKPTGGNGYTF.

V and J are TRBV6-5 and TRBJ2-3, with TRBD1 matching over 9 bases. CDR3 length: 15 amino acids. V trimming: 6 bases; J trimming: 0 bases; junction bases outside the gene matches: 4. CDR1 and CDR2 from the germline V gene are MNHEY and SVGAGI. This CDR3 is CASRGTGRSTDTQYF. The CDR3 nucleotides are TGTGCCAGCAGAGGGACAGGGAGAAGCACAGATACGCAGTATTTT.

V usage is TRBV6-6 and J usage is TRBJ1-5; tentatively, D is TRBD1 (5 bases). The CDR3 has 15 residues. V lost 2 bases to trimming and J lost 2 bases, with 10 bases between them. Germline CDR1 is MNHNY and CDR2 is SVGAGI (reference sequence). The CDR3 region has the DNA TGTGCCAGCAGTTACAAACAGGCCGGCAATCAGCCCCAGCATTTT. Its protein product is CASSYKQAGNQPQHF.

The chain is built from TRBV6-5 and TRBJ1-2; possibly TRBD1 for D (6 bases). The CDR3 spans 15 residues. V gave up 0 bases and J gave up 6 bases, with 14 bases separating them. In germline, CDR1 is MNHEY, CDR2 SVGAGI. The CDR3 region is CASSYSFQGLNGYTF. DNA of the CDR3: TGTGCCAGCAGTTACTCGTTTCAGGGGTTGAATGGCTACACCTTC.

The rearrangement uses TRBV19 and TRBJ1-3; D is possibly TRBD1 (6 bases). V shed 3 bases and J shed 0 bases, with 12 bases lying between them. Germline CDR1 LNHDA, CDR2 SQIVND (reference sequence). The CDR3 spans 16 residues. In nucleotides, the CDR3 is TGTGCCAGTAGTATCGGACAGATCCTCTCTGGAAACACCATATATTTT. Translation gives CASSIGQILSGNTIYF.

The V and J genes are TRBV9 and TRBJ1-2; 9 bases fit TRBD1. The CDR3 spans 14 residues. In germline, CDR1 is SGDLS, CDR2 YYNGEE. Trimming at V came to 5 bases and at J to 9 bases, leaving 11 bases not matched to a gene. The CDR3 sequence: CASSKEGTGSSYTF. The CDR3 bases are TGTGCCAGCAGTAAAGAAGGGACAGGGAGCAGCTACACCTTC.

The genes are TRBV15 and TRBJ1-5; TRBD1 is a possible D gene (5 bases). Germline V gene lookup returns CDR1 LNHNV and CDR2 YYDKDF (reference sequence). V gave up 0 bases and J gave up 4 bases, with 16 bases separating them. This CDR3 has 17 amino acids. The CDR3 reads CATSRDEFGHGNQPQHF. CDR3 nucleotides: TGTGCCACCAGCAGAGATGAGTTCGGACACGGGAATCAGCCCCAGCATTTT.

The CDR3 is CASSQWGGLSPLHF. The CDR3 DNA reads TGTGCCAGCAGTCAGTGGGGGGGGCTTTCACCCCTCCACTTT. The chain has TRBV6-8 and TRBJ1-6, with D tentatively TRBD1 (6 bases). Looked up from germline, CDR1 is MNHGY and CDR2 is SAAAGT. Deletions cut 5 bases from V and 9 bases from J, with 14 bases between. This CDR3 has 14 amino acids.

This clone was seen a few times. The CDR3 reads CASSLNYGQGKAEAFF. The CDR3 DNA is TGTGCCAGCAGCTTAAATTACGGACAGGGGAAGGCTGAAGCTTTCTTT. The gene calls are TRBV7-9 and TRBJ1-1; 9 positions match TRBD1. Germline CDR1 reads SEHNR; CDR2 reads FQNEAQ (reference sequence). V lost 2 bases to trimming and J lost 6 bases; unmatched junction nucleotides: 10. The CDR3 covers 16 residues.

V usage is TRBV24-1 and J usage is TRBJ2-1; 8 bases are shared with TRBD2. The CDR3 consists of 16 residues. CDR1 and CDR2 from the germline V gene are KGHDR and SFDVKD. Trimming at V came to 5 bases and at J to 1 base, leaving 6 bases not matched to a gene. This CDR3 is CATSASGSSSYNEQFF. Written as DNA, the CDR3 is TGTGCCACCAGTGCCAGCGGGAGTTCTTCCTACAATGAGCAGTTCTTC.

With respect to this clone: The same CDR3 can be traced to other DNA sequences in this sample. This CDR3 reads CATSGQGEETQYF. The CDR3 DNA sequence: TGTGCCACCAGTGGACAGGGAGAAGAGACCCAGTACTTC. This rearrangement joins TRBV24-1 to TRBJ2-5; 7 bases match TRBD1. CDR1 and CDR2 (germline): KGHDR, SFDVKD. The V segment lost 5 bases and the J segment 3 bases; nucleotides outside the gene matches: 2. The CDR3 extends over 13 amino acids.